This T cell receptor beta chain came from a study of blood T cells in healthy people across ages. Together with a sample-barcoded 5' primer, a J-beta primer mix was included in a second PCR lasting roughly 6 to 12 cycles. TCRdb ran MiXCR on the 5' RACE reads and lists one entry per CDR3 protein. The sample records around 1,900,000 distinct CDR3 sequences, roughly 43% being singletons. What was sequenced was blood. The clonotype comes from a human donor in good health.

CDR3 region: CASSVVPVRTGELFF. The DNA of the CDR3 is TGTGCCAGCAGCGTAGTTCCCGTTAGGACCGGGGAGCTGTTTTTT. The chain recombines TRBV9 with TRBJ2-2; D call uncertain. CDR1 and CDR2 from the germline V gene are SGDLS and YYNGEE. The CDR3 has 15 residues. V was trimmed by 0 bases and J by 5 bases, leaving 11 bases between them.